This is a list of T cell receptor beta chains from one sample in a study of cytomegalovirus exposure and HLA in healthy donors. Clones were read by immunoSEQ multiplex PCR, and TCRdb kept only the in-frame ones, dropping some. The sample records about 150,000 clones, around 80% being singletons. Sequences were obtained from PBMCs. These receptor sequences come from a man between 18 and 35 years old in good health and CMV-seropositive. The CDR3 runs from the conserved cysteine through the conserved F or W. D genes are given only for firm matches. Clone size, where shown, is once, few, many, or a class for clones that have expanded.

>TRBV7-8|NA|TRBJ2-7|NA
TGTGCCAGCAGCCCGACCCGGACAGTGGACGAGCAGTACTTC
CASSPTRTVDEQYF
>TRBV6-6|NA|TRBJ2-5|TRBD1
TGTGCCAGCAGACCCGAGGCGGGGACAGGGTTGACCCAGTACTTC
CASRPEAGTGLTQYF
>TRBV6-7|NA|TRBJ2-7|NA
TGTGCCAGCAGTTACTCATTACGGTACGAGCAGTACTTC
CASSYSLRYEQYF
>TRBV6-1|few|TRBJ2-5|NA
TGTGCCAGCAGTGAACCCCCCCCCAGATCGGGAGAGACCCAGTACTTC
CASSEPPPRSGETQYF
>TRBV7-8|few|TRBJ1-1|NA
TGTGCCAGCAGCTACGGACAGTCGAACACTGAAGCTTTCTTT
CASSYGQSNTEAFF
>TRBV27|few|TRBJ1-1|NA
TGTGCCAGCAGTCCTGGGGGACTTTCGAACACTGAAGCTTTCTTT
CASSPGGLSNTEAFF
>TRBV5-6|NA|TRBJ2-2|TRBD2
TGTGCCAGCAGCTTGGAATTAGCGGGAGGCCCGAACACCGGGGAGCTGTTTTTT
CASSLELAGGPNTGELFF
>TRBV7-8|NA|TRBJ2-7|TRBD2
TGTGCCAGCAGCTCGACTACAAGCGGGAGGTTCTCCTACGAGCAGTACTTC
CASSSTTSGRFSYEQYF
>TRBV7-9|NA|TRBJ2-1|NA
TGTGCCAGCAGCTTACAGGGGTATACTGAGCAGTTCTTC
CASSLQGYTEQFF
>TRBV5-1|NA|TRBJ2-2|NA
TGCGCCAGCAGCCCCTCCGGGACTAACACCGGGGAGCTGTTTTTT
CASSPSGTNTGELFF
>TRBV27|few|TRBJ1-4|TRBD1
TGTGCCAGCCAGCGACAGGGGGCTAATGAAAAACTGTTTTTT
CASQRQGANEKLFF
>TRBV15|NA|TRBJ2-2|TRBD1
TGTGCCACCAGCATCGACAGGGGAAACGACACCGGGGAGCTGTTTTTT
CATSIDRGNDTGELFF
>TRBV20-1|NA|TRBJ2-7|NA
TGCAGTGCTGGGGAGTTCTACGAGCAGTACTTC
CSAGEFYEQYF
>TRBV4-2|once|TRBJ2-3|TRBD2
TGTGCCAGCAGCCAAGCCTTAGCGGGAGCTTCAGATACGCAGTATTTT
CASSQALAGASDTQYF
>TRBV4-1|NA|TRBJ2-7|TRBD2
TGCGCCAGCAGCCAACTACCATCATTAGCGGGAAGGGGATACGAGCAGTACTTC
CASSQLPSLAGRGYEQYF
>TRBV9|NA|TRBJ1-1|NA
TGTGCCAGCAGCCCCCACAACCTGAACACTGAAGCTTTCTTT
CASSPHNLNTEAFF
>TRBV19|once|TRBJ2-2|TRBD1
TGTGCCAGTAGTATCCAGGGGGCACAGACCGGGGAGCTGTTTTTT
CASSIQGAQTGELFF
>TRBV30|NA|TRBJ1-5|NA
TGTGCCTGGAGTGTTTGGGGGAAACAGGGAAATCAGCCCCAGCATTTT
CAWSVWGKQGNQPQHF
>TRBV9|NA|TRBJ2-1|NA
TGTGCCAGCAGCGTCGGGTTTACCTACAATGAGCAGTTCTTC
CASSVGFTYNEQFF
>TRBV28|few|TRBJ1-1|NA
TGTGCCAGCAGTTTAAGCCTGAACACTGAAGCTTTCTTT
CASSLSLNTEAFF
>TRBV5-1|NA|TRBJ2-7|TRBD2
TGCGCCAGCAGCTTAAATGCGGGAGGATTCTACGAGCAGTACTTC
CASSLNAGGFYEQYF
>TRBV7-9|NA|TRBJ1-2|NA
TGTGCCAGCAGCTTCGGGTGGTCCAGGGTTGGAGCTAACTATGGCTACACCTTC
CASSFGWSRVGANYGYTF
>TRBV30|NA|TRBJ2-1|NA
TGTGCCTGGAGTGTTGTCGATGAGCAGTTCTTC
CAWSVVDEQFF
>TRBV27|NA|TRBJ1-1|NA
TGTGCCAGCAGTTGGTCCGGGGGTGAAGCTTTCTTT
CASSWSGGEAFF
>TRBV7-9|NA|TRBJ2-5|NA
TGTGCCAGCAGCTTACAGGCGGGAATAGAGACCCAGTACTTC
CASSLQAGIETQYF
>TRBV6-1|NA|TRBJ1-5|TRBD1
TGTGCCAGCAGTAAACAGGGGGCTGGAAATCAGCCCCAGCATTTT
CASSKQGAGNQPQHF
>TRBV29-1|NA|TRBJ2-7|NA
TGCAGCGGGGGGGGAGGGGGTACGGCCGAGCAGTACTTC
CSGGGGGTAEQYF
>TRBV27|NA|TRBJ2-7|TRBD2
TGTGCCAGCCGGGGACTATTGATCCCCTACGAGCAGTACTTC
CASRGLLIPYEQYF
>TRBV25-1|NA|TRBJ2-7|TRBD2
TGTGCCAGCAGTGAATACGGCGGGACTAGTAGCGAGCAGTACTTC
CASSEYGGTSSEQYF
>TRBV28|NA|TRBJ1-1|NA
TGTGCCAGCAGTCTCCCTCGGGTCGGCTCTGAAGCTTTCTTT
CASSLPRVGSEAFF
>TRBV2|NA|TRBJ2-7|TRBD1
TGTGCCAGGACGCGGGACAGGGTATCCGAGCAGTACTTC
CARTRDRVSEQYF
>TRBV7-2|NA|TRBJ2-5|NA
TGTGCCAGCAGCTCCCGAACTACTTACGAGACCCAGTACTTC
CASSSRTTYETQYF
>TRBV5-4|NA|TRBJ1-2|NA
TGTGCCAGCTCTACAGGGCCCTATGGCTACACCTTC
CASSTGPYGYTF
>TRBV7-9|NA|TRBJ1-2|NA
TGTGCCAGCAGCGCAAGAGGAGTGGGACTCCCCGGGGGGGGCTACACCTTC
CASSARGVGLPGGGYTF
>TRBV7-3|once|TRBJ2-5|TRBD1
TGTGCCAGCAGCTGGACAGGGGATGAAAAGACCCAGTACTTC
CASSWTGDEKTQYF
>TRBV20-1|few|TRBJ2-5|NA
TGCAGTGCTTCTGCGGAGACCCAGTACTTC
CSASAETQYF
>TRBV15|few|TRBJ1-2|NA
TGTGCCACCAGCAGTCCAGCGACGGGTGGCTACACCTTC
CATSSPATGGYTF
>TRBV15|NA|TRBJ2-1|NA
TGTGCCACCAGCATATGGACAAATAATGAGCAGTTCTTC
CATSIWTNNEQFF
>TRBV2|NA|TRBJ2-3|NA
TGTGCCAGCAGCGGTGACAGGTCTAACACAGATACGCAGTATTTT
CASSGDRSNTDTQYF
>TRBV14|NA|TRBJ2-7|TRBD1
TGTGCCAGCAGCCTCACATCCGGGACAGGGAGCGAGCAGTACTTC
CASSLTSGTGSEQYF
>TRBV27|NA|TRBJ1-1|NA
TGTGCCAGCAGATGGGACTTAAAGAGGACTGAAGCTTTCTTT
CASRWDLKRTEAFF
>TRBV6-1|NA|TRBJ2-7|TRBD2
TGTGCCAGCAGTGAAGCGCATGGACTAGCGGACTACGAGCAGTACTTC
CASSEAHGLADYEQYF
>TRBV2|NA|TRBJ1-2|NA
TGTGCCAGCAGTGAGAACGCGGGGGTGCCCTATGGCTACACCTTC
CASSENAGVPYGYTF
>TRBV18|NA|TRBJ1-1|TRBD1
TGTGCCAGCTCACCACCGACAGGGGGGAACACTGAAGCTTTCTTT
CASSPPTGGNTEAFF
>TRBV10-3|NA|TRBJ2-3|TRBD2
TGTGCCATCAGACTAGCGGTAAGCACAGATACGCAGTATTTT
CAIRLAVSTDTQYF
>TRBV6-4|NA|TRBJ2-2|TRBD2
TGTGCCAGCAGCGTGGTGTGTCGGGGGGGGAGCGGGGAGCTGTTTTTT
CASSVVCRGGSGELFF
>TRBV18|NA|TRBJ2-6|NA
TGTGCCAGCTCACTCCCCCCCAGGGGGGCCAACGTCCTGACTTTC
CASSLPPRGANVLTF
>TRBV7-6|few|TRBJ2-2|NA
TGTGCCAGCAGCAAACAGAACACCGGGGAGCTGTTTTTT
CASSKQNTGELFF
>TRBV6-8|few|TRBJ1-5|TRBD1
TGTGCCAGCATCGGTGGTATAGGGACAGGGAATCAGCCCCAGCATTTT
CASIGGIGTGNQPQHF
>TRBV2|once|TRBJ2-5|NA
TGTGCCAGCAGCACACAAGAGACCCAGTACTTC
CASSTQETQYF
>TRBV11-2|NA|TRBJ1-2|TRBD1
TGTGCCAGCAGCCCTAGACAGGGGGGCTACTATGGCTACACCTTC
CASSPRQGGYYGYTF
>TRBV9|NA|TRBJ2-7|NA
TGTGCCAGCAGCGTAGGAGGGGAGGAGGTCTACGAGCAGTACTTC
CASSVGGEEVYEQYF
>TRBV28|NA|TRBJ2-5|TRBD2
TGTGCCAGCAATAAACCCTCTAGCGGGACACTAGACGCCGAGACCCAGTACTTC
CASNKPSSGTLDAETQYF